This is a list of T cell receptor beta chains from one sample in a study of tumor-infiltrating lymphocytes in primary liver carcinoma. Each CDR3 protein gets one entry after TCRdb re-called the multiplex PCR reads with MiXCR. The sample records 310,000 or so distinct CDR3 sequences, less than 65% being singletons. The material sequenced was peripheral blood. The source of these receptors is a man aged 35-49 years with primary liver carcinoma and hepatitis B virus infection. The CDR3 runs from the conserved cysteine through the conserved F or W. The order of the fields is D gene, clone size, J gene, V gene, CDR3 DNA, CDR3 protein. D genes are given only for firm matches. Size tells how often a clone was seen (once, few, many) or the class of an expanded clone, and some rows leave it out.

>.|.|TRBJ2-3|TRBV11-2
TGTGCCAGCAGCCTCCCCAGTACACATACGCAGTATTTT
CASSLPSTHTQYF
>.|.|TRBJ2-1|TRBV11-2
TGTGCCAACAGCTACAGGAGTGGTGAGCAATTTTTC
CANSYRSGEQFF
>TRBD2|many|TRBJ2-7|TRBV6-6
TGTGCCAGCAGTTACGGGGTAGCGGGAGGTTTGGACGAGCAGTACTTC
CASSYGVAGGLDEQYF
>.|.|TRBJ2-2|TRBV11-1
TGTGCCAGCAGCTTAAGAGGGAGGGGGCTCACCGGGGAGCTGTATTTC
CASSLRGRGLTGELYF
>.|many|TRBJ1-5|TRBV29-1
TGCAGCGTTGAAGCCAGCCCGGATCAGCCCCAGCATTTT
CSVEASPDQPQHF
>TRBD1|many|TRBJ1-1|TRBV11-2
TGTGCCAGCAGCTTAAGACAGGGCCTGAACACTGAAGCTTTCTTT
CASSLRQGLNTEAFF
>.|.|TRBJ2-7|TRBV6-5
TGTGCCAGCAGATACTGGCAGGGGCAAAGCGAGCAGTACTTC
CASRYWQGQSEQYF
>.|many|TRBJ1-3|TRBV12-3/TRBV12-4
TGTGCCAGCACCAGTACGGCCGTAGGAAACACCATATATTTT
CASTSTAVGNTIYF
>.|.|TRBJ1-1|TRBV13
TGTGCCGGCAGCATAGCAGGGACTGAAGCTTTCTTT
CAGSIAGTEAFF
>.|.|TRBJ2-5|TRBV20-1
TGCAGTACTAGCCTAGGCGAGACCCAGTACTTC
CSTSLGETQYF
>TRBD1|few|TRBJ2-1|TRBV28
TGTGCCAGCAGTTTTGAGGGGGCTTCCTACAATGAGCAGTTCTTC
CASSFEGASYNEQFF
>.|many|TRBJ2-3|TRBV6-6
TGTGCCAGCAGTTACTCGAGACCCGTCCCAGATACGCAGTATTTT
CASSYSRPVPDTQYF
>TRBD1|.|TRBJ2-5|TRBV19
TGTGCCACTAGACAGGGGGAAGAGACCCAGTACTTC
CATRQGEETQYF
>.|many|TRBJ2-2|TRBV6-2/TRBV6-3
TGTGCCAGCAGTTTCACATACACCGGGGAGCTGTTTTTT
CASSFTYTGELFF
>.|many|TRBJ2-5|TRBV29-1
TGCAGCGGCACCGGGACTTACCAAGAGACCCAGTACTTC
CSGTGTYQETQYF
>.|.|TRBJ2-7|TRBV6-6
TGTGCCAGCATGGGTACAACGGCCCCTGAGCAATACTTC
CASMGTTAPEQYF
>.|few|TRBJ2-1|TRBV4-1
TGCGCCAGCAGCCGAACACAAAATGAGCAGTTCTTC
CASSRTQNEQFF
>.|many|TRBJ1-1|TRBV10-2
TGCGCCAGTAAATCAGGGACAAGGAACACTGAAGCTTTCTTT
CASKSGTRNTEAFF
>.|many|TRBJ1-4|TRBV28
TGTGCCAGCGGGGTTGGGCAAGCAACTAATGAAAAACTGTTTTTT
CASGVGQATNEKLFF
>.|.|TRBJ1-2|TRBV4-3
TGCGCCAGCAGCCAAGCCATAACAGGGACCTATGATTACACCTTC
CASSQAITGTYDYTF
>.|.|TRBJ1-6|TRBV11-1
TGTGCCAGCACCTTGGTGAATTCACCCCTCCACTTT
CASTLVNSPLHF
>.|.|TRBJ1-5|TRBV5-6
TGTACCAGCAGCTTGCAGGACAGACCCAATCAGCCCCAGCATTTT
CTSSLQDRPNQPQHF
>.|.|TRBJ2-2|TRBV11-2
TGTGCCAGCAGTCCAGGGTGGGTCGCGCACAGAACGAACACCGGGGAGCTGTCTTTT
CASSPGWVAHRTNTGELSF
>.|.|TRBJ2-7|TRBV10-3
TGTGTCATCAGTGACTACGCGGACACCAACCGGATGGATCAGTACTTC
CVISDYADTNRMDQYF
>TRBD1|.|TRBJ1-2|TRBV28
TGTGCCAGCACCCTCTCCGGGCAGGGGGCCCATGGCTACACCTTC
CASTLSGQGAHGYTF
>.|once|TRBJ2-7|TRBV11-2
TGCGCCAGCAACTTCACGGAGGGGTACGAGCAGTACTTC
CASNFTEGYEQYF
>TRBD1|few|TRBJ1-1|TRBV28
TGTGCCAGCAGTTTCTGGACAGGGAACACTGAAGCTTTCTTT
CASSFWTGNTEAFF
>TRBD2|many|TRBJ2-3|TRBV4-2
TGTGCCAGCAGCCAAGCGCCAGCGGGAGTTGCGGCAGATACGCAGTATTTT
CASSQAPAGVAADTQYF
>.|.|TRBJ2-3|TRBV30
TGTGCCCTCTCTGGGGGCGCGGGAGATACGCAGTATTTT
CALSGGAGDTQYF
>TRBD1|.|TRBJ1-4|TRBV11-2
TGTGACAGCAGCTTACAGACAGGGTATGAAAGACTGTTTTTT
CDSSLQTGYERLFF
>.|once|TRBJ2-7|TRBV7-9
TGTGCCAGCAGCCTACAGTGTTTCCCCGAGCAGTACTTC
CASSLQCFPEQYF
>TRBD1|few|TRBJ2-5|TRBV6-5
TGTGCCAGCAGTTACTCCCCCTTGCGACAGGGTAAAGAGACCCAGTACTTC
CASSYSPLRQGKETQYF
>.|many|TRBJ1-5|TRBV6-6
TGTGCCAGCACCGCTGAACTGTATCAGCCCCAGCATTTT
CASTAELYQPQHF
>.|few|TRBJ1-3|TRBV28
TGTGCCAGCAGTCTCCCCCCAGACGCGGCTGGAAACACCATATATTTT
CASSLPPDAAGNTIYF
>TRBD2|.|TRBJ2-7|TRBV28
TGTGCCAGCACCACCGGGACTAGCGAGGAGCAGTACTTC
CASTTGTSEEQYF
>.|.|TRBJ1-6|TRBV7-2
TGTGCCAGCAGCTTCCAGTTTACTTCACCCCTCCACTTT
CASSFQFTSPLHF
>.|.|TRBJ2-3|TRBV5-8
TGTGCCAGCAGCTTTTTTGGAGGAGATACGCAGTATTTT
CASSFFGGDTQYF
>TRBD2|.|TRBJ2-1|TRBV6-5
TGTGCCGGCAGTCCACTATACCAACTAGCGGAAGAAACACATGAGCAGTTCTTC
CAGSPLYQLAEETHEQFF
>TRBD1|.|TRBJ2-7|TRBV6-1
TGTGCCAGCAATGTAGAAGGACAGGGTTACTACGAGCAGTACTTC
CASNVEGQGYYEQYF
>TRBD1|.|TRBJ2-7|TRBV5-5
TGTGCCAGCAGCCCGGACAGGGCAGGGGAGCGGCACTTC
CASSPDRAGERHF
>.|.|TRBJ2-3|TRBV7-9
TGTGCCAGCAGCTTAGATAGTGATCAGCTCCAGTATTTT
CASSLDSDQLQYF
>.|.|TRBJ2-5|TRBV11-1
TGTGCCAGCAGGCCCGGGCTGGCGATATACCAGTGCTTC
CASRPGLAIYQCF
>.|.|TRBJ2-7|TRBV7-9
TGTGCCAGCAGCTCCCCGGGACATGGAGGCCACGAGCAGTACTTC
CASSSPGHGGHEQYF
>TRBD1|many|TRBJ2-1|TRBV5-4
TGTGCCAGCAGTCCCGAGACAGGGTCAGGCTACAATGAGCAGTTCTTC
CASSPETGSGYNEQFF
>.|.|TRBJ2-1|TRBV11-2
TGTGCCAGCAGCATAGACACAGCGGTTTGGGCACACAATGAGCAGTTCTTT
CASSIDTAVWAHNEQFF
>.|.|TRBJ2-7|TRBV4-1
TGCGCCAGCAGCCAAGTTTTAGGGCGAGATGGATACAAGCAGTACTTC
CASSQVLGRDGYKQYF
>TRBD2|.|TRBJ2-7|TRBV11-1
TGTGCCAGCAGCTTAGGGACTAGTGGAAACTACGAGGAGTACTTC
CASSLGTSGNYEEYF
>.|.|TRBJ2-6|TRBV4-2
TGTGCCAGCAACCAAGATCTACCGTTGAGCTCTGGGGCCAACGCCCTGACTTTC
CASNQDLPLSSGANALTF
>.|many|TRBJ2-3|TRBV5-4
TGTGCCAGCAGCTTGATTGGCAGGGGGGGCACAGATACGCAGTATTTT
CASSLIGRGGTDTQYF
>.|.|TRBJ2-3|TRBV11-2
TGTGCCAGCAGCTTAGAAGGCTATACCAAAGATAAGCAGTATTTT
CASSLEGYTKDKQYF
>.|.|TRBJ2-5|TRBV7-8
TGTGCCAGCAGCACCCCAATGGTCAAGTTCCAAGAGACCCAGTACTTC
CASSTPMVKFQETQYF
>TRBD1|many|TRBJ1-5|TRBV12-3/TRBV12-4
TGTGCCAGCAGTGCAGACAGGGCGAATCAGCCCCAGCATTTT
CASSADRANQPQHF
>.|few|TRBJ2-7|TRBV6-1
TGTGCCAGCAGCCATTCCCCCGGGCGGATGTCCTACGAGCAGTACTTC
CASSHSPGRMSYEQYF
>.|.|TRBJ2-1|TRBV6-5
TGTGCCAGTAGGACTAAAGGGGGCCCGATTCGCGGTGAGCAGTTCTTC
CASRTKGGPIRGEQFF
>.|many|TRBJ2-1|TRBV6-2/TRBV6-3
TGTGCCAGCAGCGATGCGGGACAGCCTAACAATGAGCAGTTCTTC
CASSDAGQPNNEQFF